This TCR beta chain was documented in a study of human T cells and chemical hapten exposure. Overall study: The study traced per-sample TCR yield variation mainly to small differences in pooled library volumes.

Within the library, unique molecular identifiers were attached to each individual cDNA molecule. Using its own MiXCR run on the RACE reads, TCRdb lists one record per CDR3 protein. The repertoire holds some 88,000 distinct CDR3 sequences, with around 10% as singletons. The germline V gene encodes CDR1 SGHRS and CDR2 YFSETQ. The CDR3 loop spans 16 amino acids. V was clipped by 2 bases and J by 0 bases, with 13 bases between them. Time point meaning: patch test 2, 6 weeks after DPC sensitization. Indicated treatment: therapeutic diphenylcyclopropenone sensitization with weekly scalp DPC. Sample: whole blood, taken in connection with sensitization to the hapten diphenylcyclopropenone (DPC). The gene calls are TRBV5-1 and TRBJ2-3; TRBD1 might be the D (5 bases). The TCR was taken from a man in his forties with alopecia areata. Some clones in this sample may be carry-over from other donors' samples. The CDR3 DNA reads TGCGCCAGCAGCTTCTGGTCCCAGGGTAGCACAGATACGCAGTATTTT. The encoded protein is CASSFWSQGSTDTQYF.